These 17 T cell receptor beta chains came from one sample sequenced in a study of CD8 T cells in ankylosing spondylitis. TCRdb independently ran MiXCR on the 5' RACE reads; one entry per CDR3 protein. The sample has 130,000 or so distinct CDR3 sequences; more than 6.5% are singletons. What was sequenced was blood, either unsorted or a sorted T cell fraction (not recorded which). All receptors derive from a male donor with ankylosing spondylitis or in good health (not recorded which).

V gene TRBV20-1 combines with J gene TRBJ1-1, with D maybe TRBD1 (5 bases). The CDR3 has 15 amino acids. CDR1 and CDR2 from the germline V gene are DFQATT and SNEGSKA (reference sequence). V lost 2 bases and J 2 bases, leaving 15 bases between the germline ends. CDR3 nucleotides: TGCAGTGCTAGACCCATGGGGGGGAACAACACTGAAGCTTTCTTT. It encodes CSARPMGGNNTEAFF.

This clonotype was seen ten or more times. The gene calls are TRBV11-1 and TRBJ2-1; 13 positions match TRBD2. V shed 4 bases, J shed 7 bases, and the junction held 13 bases outside the gene matches. The CDR3 has 18 amino acids. In germline, CDR1 is SGHAT, CDR2 FQDESV (reference sequence). CDR3 sequence: CASSSKSGGTSGINEQFF. The CDR3 bases are TGTGCCAGCAGCTCCAAATCTGGGGGGACTAGCGGGATAAATGAGCAGTTCTTC.

This clonotype appeared many times. V gene TRBV6-5 combines with J gene TRBJ2-7; tentative D call: TRBD1 (5 bases). This CDR3 has 14 residues. Looked up from germline, CDR1 is MNHEY and CDR2 is SVGAGI. Deletions cut 0 bases from V and 5 bases from J, with 11 bases between. CDR3 DNA sequence: TGTGCCAGCAGTTACTCCAGGGTAGTCCACGAGCAGTACTTC. Its protein product is CASSYSRVVHEQYF.

This clonotype showed up many times. The chain carries TRBV12-3 or TRBV12-4 and TRBJ1-2; 8 bases align to TRBD1. The CDR3 sequence is 13 residues long. Losses at the gene ends were 3 bases for V and 4 bases for J; bases not matched to a gene: 1. CDR3 DNA sequence: TGTGCCAGCAGTTTTCAGGGGGCCTATGGCTACACCTTC. This translates into CASSFQGAYGYTF.

This clonotype has at least ten counts. The chain is built from TRBV20-1 and TRBJ2-2, with 10 bases that match TRBD2. The CDR3 covers 17 residues. Germline V lookup: CDR1 DFQATT, CDR2 SNEGSKA (reference sequence). V dropped 0 bases and J dropped 3; count of bases not matched to a gene: 7. The chain's CDR3 is CSARDLAAGGDTGELFF. Written as DNA, the CDR3 is TGCAGTGCTAGAGACTTGGCAGCGGGAGGGGACACCGGGGAGCTGTTTTTT.

The table lists this clonotype with many counts. The chain uses TRBV7-3 and TRBJ2-3; D perhaps matches TRBD1 (6 bases). This CDR3 is 16 amino acids long. The germline CDR1 and CDR2 sequences are SGHTA and FQGTGA. The ends were cut back, 3 bases at V and 5 bases at J, with 18 bases in the middle. The CDR3 sequence is CASSFGGRGLGDTQYF. Written as DNA, the CDR3 is TGTGCCAGCAGCTTTGGGGGCAGGGGATTGGGAGATACGCAGTATTTT.

The chain is built from TRBV6-2 or TRBV6-3 and TRBJ1-1; D unresolved. Between the trimmed V and J ends, which lost 0 bases and 5 bases, there was a span of 7 bases. The CDR3 runs to 13 residues. In germline, CDR1 is MNHEY, CDR2 SVGEGT. CDR3 nucleotide sequence: TGTGCCAGCAGTTACTCTTGGGGAACTGAAGCTTTCTTT. Its translation is CASSYSWGTEAFF.

This clonotype was seen many times. The rearrangement joins TRBV7-2 to TRBJ2-3; 7 bases match TRBD2. The length of the CDR3 is 14 residues. CDR1 and CDR2 (germline): SGHTA, FQGNSA. Trimming took 4 bases from V and 4 from J; bases not matched to a gene: 5. DNA of the CDR3: TGTGCCAGCAGCTCGGGACTACCGCCAGATACGCAGTATTTT. Protein product: CASSSGLPPDTQYF.

Ten or more counts support this clonotype. The chain employs TRBV3-1 and TRBJ2-3; 8 bases fit TRBD1. V lost 5 bases to trimming and J lost 2 bases; unmatched junction nucleotides: 6. From germline, CDR1 is LGHDT and CDR2 YNNKEL (reference sequence). This CDR3 has 15 residues. CDR3 residues: CASSTRDRSTDTQYF. CDR3 bases: TGTGCCAGCAGCACCCGGGACAGGTCCACAGATACGCAGTATTTT.

V gene TRBV9 combines with J gene TRBJ1-2; tentative D call: TRBD1 (5 bases). CDR3 length equals 13 residues. Germline CDR1 and CDR2: SGDLS and YYNGEE. Trimming shortened V by 0 bases and J by 8 bases, and 11 bases separated the two germline ends. CDR3 sequence: CASSVVGASGYTF. CDR3 nucleotides: TGTGCCAGCAGCGTAGTCGGGGCAAGCGGCTACACCTTC.

This clonotype has ten or more counts. The chain carries TRBV12-3 or TRBV12-4 and TRBJ2-2; D is ambiguous. The V gene lost 2 bases and the J gene lost 0 bases, with 16 bases spanning the gap. The CDR3 contains 18 residues. The chain's CDR3 is CASSLKGRSVANTGELFF. CDR3 nucleotides: TGTGCCAGCAGTTTAAAGGGTCGCAGCGTCGCGAACACCGGGGAGCTGTTTTTT.

This clonotype occurred a few times. The chain carries TRBV7-8 and TRBJ2-7; D is perhaps TRBD2 (5 bases). The CDR3 is 14 amino acids. The germline V and J ends were trimmed by 1 base and 6 bases, with 13 bases remaining between them. Germline CDR1 reads SGHVS; CDR2 reads FQNEAQ. CDR3 region: CASSLVTELGEQYF. The CDR3 DNA is TGTGCCAGCAGCTTAGTTACAGAACTAGGCGAGCAGTACTTC.

This clonotype showed up many times. The gene calls are TRBV7-2 and TRBJ2-3; D possibly matches TRBD1 or TRBD2 (5 bases each). This CDR3 comprises 14 residues. The V end lost 10 bases, the J end lost 0 bases, and 14 bases lay between the germline ends. Germline V CDR1 and CDR2: SGHTA, FQGNSA. The CDR3 sequence is CATDEGISTDTQYF. CDR3 sequence (DNA): TGTGCCACCGATGAGGGGATTAGCACAGATACGCAGTATTTT.

This clonotype was found many times. This chain links TRBV28 with TRBJ2-2; either TRBD1 or TRBD2 may supply D (5 bases each). Germline V gives CDR1 MDHEN, CDR2 SYDVKM. V dropped 2 bases and J dropped 3 bases, with 13 bases sitting between them. This CDR3 is 16 amino acids long. CDR3 sequence reads: CASSLNPGLYTGELFF. The DNA of the CDR3 is TGTGCCAGCAGTTTAAATCCGGGGCTGTACACCGGGGAGCTGTTTTTT.

This clonotype was counted many times. The CDR3 loop is CSAHTSTSAYNEQFF. The CDR3 DNA sequence: TGCAGTGCCCATACCTCGACTAGTGCTTACAATGAGCAGTTCTTC. V is TRBV20-1 and J is TRBJ2-1, with a weak D call TRBD2 (6 bases). The germline V gene has CDR1 DFQATT and CDR2 SNEGSKA (reference sequence). Trimming stripped 6 bases from V and 4 bases from J, with 19 bases between. This CDR3 has 15 amino acids.

Many counts were recorded for this clonotype. The genes are TRBV15 and TRBJ1-5; 10 nucleotides agree with TRBD1. The germline V gene has CDR1 LNHNV and CDR2 YYDKDF (reference sequence). J was trimmed by 1 base and V by 7 bases; bases with no gene match: 10. The CDR3 has 17 amino acids. The CDR3 sequence is CATKNRTGGASNQPQHF. In DNA form, the CDR3 reads TGTGCCACCAAGAACCGGACAGGGGGTGCGAGCAATCAGCCCCAGCATTTT. Supplemented by reference TRBV15 and TRBJ1-5, the full variable domain reads DAMVIQNPRYQVTQFGKPVTLSCSQTLNHNVMYWYQQKSSQAPKLLFHYYDKDFNNEADTPDNFQSRRPNTSFCFLDIRSPGLGDTAMYLCATKNRTGGASNQPQHFGDGTRLSIL.

This clonotype was recorded many times. The chain is built from TRBV12-3 or TRBV12-4 and TRBJ1-2; D possibly corresponds to TRBD1 (5 bases). V was trimmed by 5 bases and J by 8 bases, leaving 18 bases between them. The CDR3 contains 14 residues. Written as DNA, the CDR3 is TGTGCCAGCAGTCCCGGGACCCGGGCCGCGGGCTACACCTTC. It specifies CASSPGTRAAGYTF.